The next 30 T cell receptor beta chains were all read from a single sample in a study of shared clonotypes between healthy human individuals. Sequenced by immunoSEQ multiplex PCR; TCRdb stores in-frame clones only, minus some. The sample has about 1.1 million clones; around three quarters are singletons. Specimen: memory CD4+ T cells from PBMCs. Described subset: CD45RA-negative fraction. These receptors originate from a man between 18 and 29 years old in good health. Some clones in this sample may be carry-over from other donors' samples.

The V call is TRBV28, the J call TRBJ2-7; 8 bases are a match to TRBD1. From germline, CDR1 is MDHEN and CDR2 SYDVKM. The CDR3 length is 16 residues. J gave up 1 base and V 4 bases, and 9 bases lay outside the gene matches. The CDR3 DNA reads as TGTGCCAGCAGTTGGGTTCCGGGACAGGCGTCCTACGAGCAGTACTTC. Translating it yields CASSWVPGQASYEQYF.

This clone appeared a single time. The chain carries TRBV25-1 and TRBJ2-2, with unresolved D. The CDR3 has 12 residues. Per the germline V gene, CDR1 is MGHDK and CDR2 is SYGVNS. The V end was cut by 8 bases, the J end by 1 base, with 5 bases between. CDR3 DNA sequence: TGTGCCAGCTCGGGGAACACCGGGGAGCTGTTTTTT. Its translation: CASSGNTGELFF.

As to this clone: The sample has other DNA sequences that encode this CDR3 too. The CDR3: CASSWDRGLNEQFF. CDR3 coding DNA: TGTGCCAGCAGTTGGGACAGGGGGCTCAACGAGCAGTTCTTC. The chain links TRBV6-6 to TRBJ2-1, with 12 bases matching TRBD1. CDR1 MNHNY and CDR2 SVGAGI come from the germline V gene (reference sequence). The CDR3 covers 14 residues. Germline trimming cut 4 bases from V and 10 bases from J; bases unmatched to any gene: 5.

V and J are TRBV10-3 and TRBJ1-4, with a weak D call TRBD1 (6 bases). Germline assignment: CDR1 ENHRY and CDR2 SYGVKD. Trimming left V 3 bases short and J 0 bases short, with 11 bases between. This CDR3 region has 16 residues. This CDR3 reads CAISERGIATNEKLFF. In DNA form, the CDR3 reads TGTGCCATCAGTGAAAGGGGGATTGCAACTAATGAAAAACTGTTTTTT.

The chain links TRBV4-1 to TRBJ2-3, with D possibly being TRBD2 (7 bases). Trimming stripped 5 bases from V and 0 bases from J, with 15 bases between. The CDR3 runs 16 residues. Germline assignment: CDR1 MGHRA and CDR2 YSYEKL. The CDR3 DNA sequence: TGCGCCAGCAGCTCGGGGGGCTTCTACAGCACAGATACGCAGTATTTT. It is translated as CASSSGGFYSTDTQYF.

The chain joins TRBV28 to TRBJ2-5; TRBD1 aligns across 10 bases. The CDR3 loop spans 14 amino acids. The V gene's germline CDR1 is MDHEN and CDR2 SYDVKM. The ends lost 5 bases at V and 4 bases at J; junction bases unmatched: 4. The DNA for the CDR3 is TGTGCCAGCAGTCAAGACAGGGGGCGAGAGACCCAGTACTTC. Its translation is CASSQDRGRETQYF.

The gene calls are TRBV5-1 and TRBJ2-5, with TRBD2 matching over 10 bases. Per the germline V gene, CDR1 is SGHRS and CDR2 is YFSETQ. V shed 1 base and J 5 bases; nucleotides not matched to a gene: 8. The CDR3 spans 16 residues. The CDR3 DNA follows: TGCGCCAGCAGCTTGCTGGCTAGCGGGAGAAAGGAGACCCAGTACTTC. Protein product: CASSLLASGRKETQYF.

The chain couples TRBV30 to TRBJ2-1; TRBD2 agrees at 7 bases. Germline values: CDR1 GTSNPN, CDR2 SVGIG (reference sequence). This CDR3 is built from 14 residues. V was clipped by 4 bases and J by 2 bases; unmatched bases: 5. CDR3 sequence reads: CAWKGRETYNEQFF. The DNA for the CDR3 is TGTGCCTGGAAGGGGCGGGAGACCTACAATGAGCAGTTCTTC.

The chain has TRBV7-3 and TRBJ1-5, with TRBD1 identical over 7 bases. The V and J ends lost 2 bases and 1 base, in that order; junction bases with no gene match: 11. Per the germline V gene, CDR1 is SGHTA and CDR2 is FQGTGA. The CDR3 runs 18 residues. Here the CDR3 DNA reads TGTGCCAGCAGCTTATTTTCCCCCAGGGGGACCAGCAATCAGCCCCAGCATTTT. Its protein product is CASSLFSPRGTSNQPQHF.

This clone occurred many times. The chain uses TRBV9 and TRBJ1-4, with 9 nucleotides matching TRBD1. V was pared by 1 base and J by 12 bases, with 4 bases of the junction left unmatched. This CDR3 comprises 13 residues. Germline V gene lookup returns CDR1 SGDLS and CDR2 YYNGEE. CDR3 amino acids: CASSVKDRGQLFF. The CDR3 DNA reads as TGTGCCAGCAGCGTAAAGGACAGGGGACAACTGTTTTTT.

The chain combines TRBV28 with TRBJ2-5; 7 bases line up with TRBD1. The CDR3 covers 14 residues. Germline-derived CDR1 and CDR2 are MDHEN and SYDVKM. The junction had 9 bases not matched to a gene; V was cut back by 6 bases and J by 5 bases. The CDR3 is CASRQGTPGETQYF. The CDR3 DNA follows: TGTGCCAGCAGACAGGGGACCCCGGGGGAGACCCAGTACTTC.

This clone is a singleton in its sample. The CDR3 DNA reads TGCAGCGTTGAGGGAGGATTTGGGACCGCGGAGAATGAGCAGTTCTTC. Its translation is CSVEGGFGTAENEQFF. The chain combines TRBV29-1 with TRBJ2-1; D might be TRBD2 (6 bases). Deletions cut 3 bases from V and 7 bases from J, with 22 bases between. CDR1 and CDR2 from the germline V gene are SQVTM and ANQGSEA. CDR3 size: 16 residues.

The rearrangement links TRBV7-2 to TRBJ1-2, with D possibly TRBD1 on 5 matching bases. This CDR3 contains 14 residues. Germline CDR1 reads SGHTA; CDR2 reads FQGNSA. V was pared by 5 bases and J by 1 base, with 11 bases between. The CDR3 region is CASSEMTVNYGYTF. The DNA for the CDR3 is TGTGCCAGCAGCGAGATGACAGTTAACTATGGCTACACCTTC. Full variable domain (outside the CDR3, taken from reference TRBV7-2 and TRBJ1-2): GAGVSQSPSNKVTEKGKDVELRCDPISGHTALYWYRQSLGQGLEFLIYFQGNSAPDKSGLPSDRFSAERTGGSVSTLTIQRTQQEDSAVYLCASSEMTVNYGYTFGSGTRLTVV.

This clone was counted at least ten times. The chain carries TRBV28 and TRBJ1-2; TRBD1 is a possible D gene (5 bases). The CDR3 totals 15 residues. Germline loops: CDR1 MDHEN, CDR2 SYDVKM. Trimming stripped 4 bases from V and 2 bases from J, with 14 bases between. The CDR3, as DNA: TGTGCCAGCAGTTCACCGGGGGGAGAAAACTATGGCTACACCTTC. Its translation: CASSSPGGENYGYTF.

The chain couples TRBV12-5 to TRBJ2-6; D may be TRBD1 (5 bases). The CDR3 sequence is 18 residues long. CDR1 and CDR2 (germline): LGHNT, FRNRAP. The germline V and J ends were trimmed by 1 base and 0 bases, with 13 bases remaining between them. For the CDR3, the DNA is TGTGCTAGTGGTTTGGCGACGACAGCTCTCTCTGGGGCCAACGTCCTGACTTTC. Protein sequence: CASGLATTALSGANVLTF.

The chain employs TRBV2 and TRBJ2-1, with 9 positions matching TRBD2. The CDR3 covers 15 residues. The J segment lost 7 bases and the V segment lost 10 bases, leaving 14 bases of the junction unmatched. Germline V lookup: CDR1 SNHLY, CDR2 FYNNEI. The CDR3 region has the DNA TGTGCCACCGAAGAGGTAGCGGGAGATGGGAATGAGCAGTTCTTC. Its protein is CATEEVAGDGNEQFF.

As for this clone: A far larger clone is one nucleotide away, so this likely arose from a read error. The CDR3 is CAWSVSFESEQHF. CDR3 nucleotides: TGTGCCTGGAGTGTGTCCTTCGAAAGCGAGCAGCACTTC. The chain has TRBV30 and TRBJ2-5, with D hard to call. The CDR3 has 13 residues. Germline V CDR1 and CDR2: GTSNPN, SVGIG (reference sequence).

The rearrangement joins TRBV28 to TRBJ2-2; 14 bases map to TRBD2. J lost 4 bases, V lost 5 bases, and 15 bases had no gene match. Germline V CDR1 and CDR2: MDHEN, SYDVKM. The CDR3 contains 20 residues. CDR3 region: CASSILLGTSGSRATGELFF. CDR3 sequence (DNA): TGTGCCAGCAGTATTTTATTGGGGACTAGCGGGAGTCGGGCCACCGGGGAGCTGTTTTTT.

V and J are TRBV5-1 and TRBJ1-1; D is ambiguous. The CDR3 runs 14 residues. From germline, CDR1 is SGHRS and CDR2 YFSETQ. Deletions cut 1 base from V and 1 base from J, with 8 bases between. CDR3 sequence (DNA): TGCGCCAGCAGCTTGTCGGCAGGGAACACTGAAGCTTTCTTT. Translation gives CASSLSAGNTEAFF.

This clone was picked up many times. This chain links TRBV7-3 with TRBJ2-2; 8 bases agree with TRBD2. CDR1 is SGHTA and CDR2 is FQGTGA in the germline V gene. The CDR3 runs to 14 residues. The junction had 0 bases not matched to a gene; V was cut back by 1 base and J by 5 bases. Here the CDR3 reads CASSLSGRTGELFF. Here the CDR3 DNA reads TGTGCCAGCAGCTTAAGCGGGAGGACCGGGGAGCTGTTTTTT.

About this clone itself: A read error may explain this, as a much larger clone is one base away. The chain combines TRBV2 with TRBJ2-3; D may match TRBD1 or TRBD2 (5 bases each). The CDR3 is 12 amino acids. CDR1 SNHLY and CDR2 FYNNEI come from the germline V gene. V gave up 5 bases and J gave up 4 bases, with 7 bases separating them. The CDR3 sequence: CASSLGADTQYF. CDR3 nucleotide sequence: TGTGCCAGCAGTTTGGGGGCAGATACGCAGTATTTT.

Written as DNA, the CDR3 is TGTGCCAGCTCCCGTTGGGACACTGAAGCTTTCTTT. This gives the protein CASSRWDTEAFF. The V gene is TRBV18, the J gene TRBJ1-1; unclear D gene. The V gene lost 6 bases and the J gene lost 3 bases, with 8 bases spanning the gap. The CDR3 consists of 12 residues. Germline V gene sequence: CDR1 KGHSH, CDR2 LQKENI. Full variable domain (rest looked up from reference TRBV18 and TRBJ1-1): NAGVMQNPRHLVRRRGQEARLRCSPMKGHSHVYWYRQLPEEGLKFMVYLQKENIIDESGMPKERFSAEFPKEGPSILRIQQVVRGDSAAYFCASSRWDTEAFFGQGTRLTVV.

Concerning this clone: The same CDR3 can be traced to other DNA sequences in this sample. The gene calls are TRBV9 and TRBJ2-5; D uncertain. V gave up 0 bases and J gave up 2 bases, with 8 bases separating them. CDR3 length equals 14 residues. The germline gives CDR1 SGDLS, CDR2 YYNGEE. CDR3 sequence (DNA): TGTGCCAGCAGCGTAGGGACCACTCAAGAGACCCAGTACTTC. It specifies CASSVGTTQETQYF.

A few counts support this clone. The chain is built from TRBV28 and TRBJ2-3; 9 nucleotides align to TRBD2. Per the germline V gene, CDR1 is MDHEN and CDR2 is SYDVKM. CDR3 length equals 15 residues. Germline trimming cut 2 bases from V and 6 bases from J; bases unmatched to any gene: 6. CDR3: CASSLAGGPGDTQYF. CDR3 in DNA: TGTGCCAGCAGTTTAGCGGGAGGGCCCGGGGATACGCAGTATTTT.

The CDR3 DNA is TGTGCCAGCAGCTACCTTCCGGGACAGGGAACAGATACGCAGTATTTT. Translating gives CASSYLPGQGTDTQYF. The chain uses TRBV11-2 and TRBJ2-3; 9 positions match TRBD1. Germline CDR1 and CDR2: SGHAT and FQNNGV. The J segment lost 3 bases and the V segment lost 4 bases, leaving 8 bases of the junction unmatched. This CDR3 region has 16 residues.

J is TRBJ1-6 and V is TRBV5-1; D is undetermined. V lost 0 bases and J lost 0, with 10 bases in between. This CDR3 spans 17 amino acids. The V gene's germline CDR1 is SGHRS and CDR2 YFSETQ. The CDR3 is CASSLGSASSYNSPLHF. CDR3 DNA sequence: TGCGCCAGCAGCTTGGGCAGTGCCAGCTCCTATAATTCACCCCTCCACTTT.

The rearrangement joins TRBV5-1 to TRBJ2-3, with D hard to call. The CDR3 loop spans 14 amino acids. CDR1 is SGHRS, CDR2 YFSETQ, per germline. Trimming left V 2 bases short and J 2 bases short, with 9 bases between. CDR3 DNA sequence: TGCGCCAGCAGCTTAAGGCCTAACACAGATACGCAGTATTTT. Its translation: CASSLRPNTDTQYF.

The genes are TRBV28 and TRBJ1-2; D is unclear. V was pared by 6 bases and J by 8 bases, with 25 bases between. CDR1 is MDHEN, CDR2 SYDVKM, per germline. This CDR3 comprises 16 residues. CDR3 loop: CASSSWVTNGGRGYTF. In nucleotides, the CDR3 is TGTGCCAGCAGCAGTTGGGTGACTAATGGTGGAAGGGGCTACACCTTC.

This clone has a handful of counts. This chain uses TRBV19 with TRBJ2-7, with D unresolved. CDR1 and CDR2 from the germline V gene are LNHDA and SQIVND (reference sequence). V was clipped by 3 bases and J by 6 bases, with 15 bases between them. The CDR3 length is 14 residues. The CDR3: CASSMGTPPGEQYF. The DNA of the CDR3 is TGTGCCAGTAGTATGGGTACCCCCCCTGGCGAGCAGTACTTC.

V and J are TRBV5-1 and TRBJ2-7; the match to TRBD2 covers 10 bases. The J segment lost 6 bases and the V segment lost 2 bases, leaving 5 bases of the junction unmatched. The CDR3 is made up of 14 amino acids. Germline CDR1 reads SGHRS; CDR2 reads YFSETQ. The CDR3 nucleotides are TGCGCCAGCAGCTTTCCGGGACTAGCGAGCGAGCAGTACTTC. This encodes CASSFPGLASEQYF.